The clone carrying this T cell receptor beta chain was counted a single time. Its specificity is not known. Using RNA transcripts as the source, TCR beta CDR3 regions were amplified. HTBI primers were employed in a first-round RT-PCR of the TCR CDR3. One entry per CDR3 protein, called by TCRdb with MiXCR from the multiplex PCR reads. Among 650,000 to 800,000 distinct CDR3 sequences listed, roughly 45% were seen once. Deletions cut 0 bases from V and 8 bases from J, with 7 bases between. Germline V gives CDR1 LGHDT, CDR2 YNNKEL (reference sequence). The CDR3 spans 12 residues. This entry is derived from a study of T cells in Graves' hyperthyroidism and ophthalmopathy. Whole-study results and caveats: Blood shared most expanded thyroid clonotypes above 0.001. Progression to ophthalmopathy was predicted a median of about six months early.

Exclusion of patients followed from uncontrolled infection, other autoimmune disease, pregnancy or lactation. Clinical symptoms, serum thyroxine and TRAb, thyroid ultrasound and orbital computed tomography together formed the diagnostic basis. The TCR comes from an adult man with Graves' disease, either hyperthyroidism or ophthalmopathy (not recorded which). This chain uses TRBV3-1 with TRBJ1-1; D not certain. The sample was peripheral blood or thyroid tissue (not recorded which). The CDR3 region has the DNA TGTGCCAGCAGCCAAGATTTTAGGGAAGCTTTCTTT. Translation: CASSQDFREAFF. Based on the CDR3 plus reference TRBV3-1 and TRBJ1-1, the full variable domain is DTAVSQTPKYLVTQMGNDKSIKCEQNLGHDTMYWYKQDSKKFLKIMFSYNNKELIINETVPNRFSPKSPDKAHLNLHINSLELGDSAVYFCASSQDFREAFFGQGTRLTVV.